The rows below give T cell receptor beta chains drawn from one sample of a study of blood T cell repertoires in COVID-19. Clones were sequenced by immunoSEQ multiplex PCR, and TCRdb holds only the in-frame ones, with some missing. Of some 230,000 clones in the sample, about 88% were seen once. Sequenced sample: peripheral blood. All receptors come from a woman aged 50 to 60 with COVID-19, enrolled during active disease. The conserved cysteine and the conserved F or W are not part of the CDR3 here.

CDR3: ASSSPRTGHPEQF
V: TRBV28
length: 13

CDR3: ATSRGTHGYT
V: TRBV24-1
length: 10

CDR3: ASSIDLIVGELF
V: TRBV19
length: 12

CDR3: ASRLSGGNDEQF
V: TRBV19
length: 12

CDR3: ASSFRNSYEQY
V: TRBV7-9
length: 11

CDR3: ASSLGSGGTQY
V: TRBV7-9
length: 11

CDR3: ASTLKGAEYGYT
V: TRBV2
length: 12

CDR3: ATSGGPGPTF
V: TRBV24-1
length: 10

CDR3: ASSLASSGGANEQF
V: TRBV5-1
length: 14

CDR3: ASSSARVGYT
V: TRBV11-2
length: 10

CDR3: ASSLAGGLLYEQY
V: TRBV5-1
length: 13

CDR3: ASTYRGWGTDTQY
V: TRBV19
length: 13

CDR3: ASSEGRGNTEAF
V: TRBV2
length: 12

CDR3: ASSPTLGSGEQY
V: TRBV5-1
length: 12

CDR3: ASSAGSDRGAEAF
V: TRBV5-4
length: 13

CDR3: ASSPGTGRNEQY
V: TRBV7-9
length: 12

CDR3: ASSLAGGIQETQY
V: TRBV10-2
length: 13

CDR3: ASSFTTAGDRGSQETQY
V: TRBV7-9
length: 17

CDR3: ASSLGQGKGKLF
V: TRBV3-1/TRBV3-2
length: 12

CDR3: AWNSGTRVGDTQY
V: TRBV30
length: 13

CDR3: ASSELVSGLSNEQF
V: TRBV10-1
length: 14

CDR3: ASSQAPAGGHIQY
V: TRBV3-1/TRBV3-2
length: 13

CDR3: ASSSGTGSHGYT
V: TRBV11-2
length: 12

CDR3: ASSHGWSTEAF
V: TRBV4-1
length: 11

CDR3: ASSRQGNTGELF
V: TRBV5-1
length: 12

CDR3: ASSLSRTSTDTQY
V: TRBV5-1
length: 13

CDR3: ASSYPGQDNEQF
V: TRBV6-5
length: 12

CDR3: ASSLVVGGDTDTQY
V: TRBV11-3
length: 14

CDR3: ASSKGAGRSTNSPLH
V: TRBV21-1
length: 15

CDR3: ASSPHPSGTDTQY
V: TRBV9
length: 13

CDR3: ASRLGQGEGQPQH
V: TRBV7-8
length: 13

CDR3: ASSSEGRNSPLH
V: TRBV18
length: 12

CDR3: ASSQGGPNQPQH
V: TRBV14
length: 12

CDR3: ASSDRDRAFTGELF
V: TRBV6-1
length: 14

CDR3: ASGTGYEKLF
V: TRBV19
length: 10

CDR3: ASSLNGGRIGELF
V: TRBV5-4
length: 13

CDR3: ASSLASTGPNTEAF
V: TRBV7-9
length: 14

CDR3: ASSLGREYNYGYT
V: TRBV5-1
length: 13

CDR3: ASSLDSTYEQY
V: TRBV7-6
length: 11

CDR3: ASSPRQGLNTGELF
V: TRBV18
length: 14

CDR3: AWSVGGTVYYEQY
V: TRBV30
length: 13

CDR3: ATSYGYASQETQY
V: TRBV24-1
length: 13

CDR3: AISESVDRPAGYT
V: TRBV10-3
length: 13

CDR3: ASSVVSGDTQY
V: TRBV9
length: 11

CDR3: ASRLFPYEQY
V: TRBV6-6
length: 10